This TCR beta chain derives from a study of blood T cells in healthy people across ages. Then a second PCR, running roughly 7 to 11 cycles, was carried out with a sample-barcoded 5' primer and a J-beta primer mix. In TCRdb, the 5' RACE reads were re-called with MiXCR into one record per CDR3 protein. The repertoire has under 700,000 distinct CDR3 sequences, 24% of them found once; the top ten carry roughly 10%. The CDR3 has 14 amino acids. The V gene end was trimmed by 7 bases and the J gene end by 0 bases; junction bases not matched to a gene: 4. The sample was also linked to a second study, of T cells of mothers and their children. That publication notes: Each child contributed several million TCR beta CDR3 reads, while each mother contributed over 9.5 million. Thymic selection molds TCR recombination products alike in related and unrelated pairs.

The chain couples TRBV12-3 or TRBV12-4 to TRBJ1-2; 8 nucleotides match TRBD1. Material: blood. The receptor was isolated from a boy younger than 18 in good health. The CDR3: CASTRTGSNYGYTF. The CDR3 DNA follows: TGTGCCAGCACTAGGACAGGGTCTAACTATGGCTACACCTTC.